This TCR beta chain originates from a study of blood T cell repertoires in COVID-19. Sequencing was performed with immunoSEQ multiplex PCR; in TCRdb, only in-frame clones are kept and a portion is missing. The data show about 130,000 clones, with roughly four fifths seen just once and approximately 8.7% held by the top ten. CDR3 length: 14 residues. With V trimmed by 4 bases and J by 4 bases, 6 bases remained unmatched. Germline V lookup: CDR1 KGHSH, CDR2 LQKENI. This clone occurred once. Sequencing was done on a sample of peripheral blood. This clonotype originated in a man aged 40-49 years with active or convalescent COVID-19. This chain links TRBV18 with TRBJ1-1; TRBD1 aligns across 7 bases. The CDR3 region is CASSLTTGPTEAFF. The CDR3 nucleotides are TGTGCCAGCTCACTGACGACAGGGCCCACTGAAGCTTTCTTT.